This is a list of T cell receptor beta chains from one sample in a study of T cells after yellow fever vaccination. TCRdb reprocessed the 5' RACE reads via MiXCR and lists one record per CDR3 protein. The data contain 300,000 to 400,000 distinct CDR3 sequences, 6.2% of them seen just once; the ten biggest clones take up approximately 15%. The sequences come from PBMCs, collected 5 days after the yellow fever booster vaccination. Every receptor here comes from a man aged 25 to 40 who received the YFV17D yellow fever vaccine. Both conserved end residues are part of each CDR3. D genes are given only for firm matches. Only part of the rows carry a size: once, few, many, or a class if the clone is expanded.

v_gene,j_gene,abundance,d_gene,CDR3aa,CDR3nt
TRBV2,TRBJ2-2,few,-,CATRTDANTGELFF,TGTGCCACCAGGACAGACGCGAACACCGGGGAGCTGTTTTTT
TRBV7-8,TRBJ2-4,many,TRBD2,CASSSGGGGKNIQYF,TGTGCCAGCAGCTCCGGGGGGGGGGGCAAAAACATTCAGTACTTC
TRBV5-1,TRBJ2-1,few,-,CASSIVNNEQFF,TGCGCCAGCAGCATCGTAAACAATGAGCAGTTCTTC
TRBV5-6,TRBJ1-2,-,-,CASGPGTNYGYTF,TGTGCCAGCGGCCCCGGGACAAACTATGGCTACACCTTC
TRBV27,TRBJ2-7,many,-,CASSLTTKCSNF,TGTGCCAGCAGTTTAACGACTAAATGTTCGAACTTC
TRBV7-2,TRBJ1-5,many,-,CASSKDRGDQPQHF,TGTGCCAGCAGCAAGGACAGAGGGGATCAGCCCCAGCATTTT
TRBV6-1,TRBJ2-7,-,TRBD2,CASSRAGVQYEQYF,TGTGCCAGCAGTCGCGCGGGAGTTCAGTACGAGCAGTACTTC
TRBV5-5,TRBJ2-2,many,TRBD2,CASSQAGATTGELFF,TGTGCCAGCAGCCAAGCGGGAGCAACCACCGGGGAGCTGTTTTTT
TRBV4-3,TRBJ2-1,-,TRBD1,CASSPAGGSEQFF,TGCGCCAGCAGCCCGGCAGGGGGTAGTGAGCAGTTCTTC
TRBV12-3/TRBV12-4,TRBJ2-7,-,-,CASSLVAGEQYF,TGTGCCAGCAGTTTAGTCGCAGGAGAGCAGTACTTC
TRBV7-6,TRBJ2-3,-,-,CASSFAPDNTQYF,TGTGCCAGCAGCTTCGCACCAGACAATACGCAGTATTTT
TRBV7-9,TRBJ2-7,-,-,CASSPLVVDEQYF,TGTGCCAGCAGCCCTCTGGTAGTGGACGAGCAGTACTTC
TRBV12-3/TRBV12-4,TRBJ2-3,few,TRBD1,CASSHPGQGNQDTQYF,TGTGCCAGCAGCCATCCGGGACAGGGAAATCAAGATACGCAGTATTTT